The 4 T cell receptor beta chains in this list originate from one sample, sequenced in a study of shared clonotypes between healthy human individuals (dated by TCRdb to 2020 to 2022). Preparation of the library involved the immunoSEQ multiplex PCR assay. TCRdb stores this immuneACCESS table with in-frame sequences only. Part of the clones is absent; in the studies checked, under half of the shortfall reflects unresolved V genes, and no reason is known for the rest. This sample comprises about half a million clones, approximately 77% of them detected only once. The top ten clonotypes cover around 12% of the sample. Sequenced material: PBMCs. These receptors were taken from a woman aged 40 to 50 in good health. Some clones in this sample may be carry-over from other donors' samples.

Note on this clone: This may come from a read error, since a much larger clone is one base off. This chain links TRBV7-8 with TRBJ1-2; D uncertain. Trimming removed 1 base from V and 0 bases from J, with 12 bases in between. CDR3 length equals 16 residues. Looked up from germline, CDR1 is SGHVS and CDR2 is FQNEAQ. CDR3 nucleotide sequence: TGTGCCAGCAGCTTAGGATGGCGGATGGCTAACTATGGCTACACCTTC. This codes for CASSLGWRMANYGYTF.

The chain links TRBV7-3 to TRBJ1-1; D gene uncertain. V was shortened by 7 bases and J by 1 base, with 13 bases between the two germline ends. The CDR3 runs to 14 residues. The germline V gene encodes CDR1 SGHTA and CDR2 FQGTGA. The CDR3 DNA is TGTGCCAGCACCCTTCTAGACGGGAACACTGAAGCTTTCTTT. The encoded protein is CASTLLDGNTEAFF.

As concerns this clone: Since a much larger clone is just one base distant, this may be a read error. The chain links TRBV7-3 to TRBJ2-2; D not certain. Germline V lookup: CDR1 SGHTA, CDR2 FQGTGA. This CDR3 contains 14 residues. The CDR3 sequence: CAGSLVPNTGELFF. Written as DNA, the CDR3 is TGTGCCGGCAGCTTAGTACCGAACACCGGGGAGCTGTTTTTT.

This chain uses TRBV5-1 with TRBJ1-1; tentatively, D is TRBD1 (6 bases). Trimming removed 2 bases from V and 3 bases from J, with 11 bases in between. Germline-derived CDR1 and CDR2 are SGHRS and YFSETQ. The CDR3 extends over 14 amino acids. CDR3 sequence: CASSFQGSDTEAFF. The CDR3 DNA reads as TGCGCCAGCAGCTTTCAGGGGAGCGACACTGAAGCTTTCTTT.